Presented here are 14 T cell receptor beta chains from one specimen sequenced in a study of blood T cell repertoires in COVID-19. Sequencing used immunoSEQ multiplex PCR; TCRdb keeps in-frame clones, though not all of them. The repertoire includes 200,000 to 250,000 clones, 88% of them detected once, and around 1.5% sits in the top ten. Sequencing was done on a sample of peripheral blood. The receptors originated from a man aged 18 to 30 with active or convalescent COVID-19.

The V gene is TRBV5-8, the J gene TRBJ1-3, with D uncertain. CDR1 and CDR2 (germline): SGHTS, YDEGEE. V was clipped by 3 bases and J by 0 bases, with 16 bases between them. CDR3 length: 17 residues. The CDR3 sequence: CASSSSRPIASGNTIYF. The CDR3 DNA follows: TGTGCCAGCAGCTCTTCTAGACCGATCGCCTCTGGAAACACCATATATTTT. Complete variable domain (other parts from reference TRBV5-8 and TRBJ1-3): EAGVTQSPTHLIKTRGQQATLRCSPISGHTSVYWYQQALGLGLQFLLWYDEGEERNRGNFPPRFSGRQFPNYSSELNVNALELEDSALYLCASSSSRPIASGNTIYFGEGSWLTVV.

The chain employs TRBV5-4 and TRBJ2-5; 12 bases are shared with TRBD2. Trimming cost V 0 bases and J 4 bases; bases outside gene matches: 4. In germline, CDR1 is SGHNT, CDR2 YYREEE (reference sequence). The CDR3 covers 16 residues. The chain's CDR3 is CASSLELAGGPETQYF. CDR3 DNA: TGTGCCAGCAGCTTGGAGCTAGCGGGAGGGCCAGAGACCCAGTACTTC.

The chain employs TRBV5-1 and TRBJ1-1; no clear D. This CDR3 has 15 amino acids. Looked up from germline, CDR1 is SGHRS and CDR2 is YFSETQ. Deletions cut 0 bases from V and 4 bases from J, with 13 bases between. The CDR3 DNA sequence: TGCGCCAGCAGCTTGGGCGGGGTCTTGGCCACTGAAGCTTTCTTT. It translates to CASSLGGVLATEAFF.

The gene calls are TRBV4-1 and TRBJ1-2; D may be TRBD1 (6 bases). CDR1 is MGHRA and CDR2 is YSYEKL in the germline V gene. The CDR3 contains 16 residues. V lost 1 base, J lost 3 bases, and 15 bases lay in between. The CDR3 loop is CASSQAQTGNDYGYTF. In DNA, the CDR3 is TGCGCCAGCAGCCAAGCCCAAACAGGGAATGACTATGGCTACACCTTC.

V gene TRBV24-1 combines with J gene TRBJ2-3; tentative D call: TRBD2 (5 bases). CDR1 is KGHDR, CDR2 SFDVKD, per germline. Trimming removed 4 bases from V and 7 bases from J, with 11 bases in between. This CDR3 is 13 amino acids long. The CDR3 sequence: CATSDDPGYTQYF. CDR3 nucleotide sequence: TGTGCCACCAGTGACGATCCGGGGTATACGCAGTATTTT.

The chain uses TRBV10-3 and TRBJ2-1; 7 positions match TRBD2. J lost 1 base, V lost 8 bases, and 11 bases had no gene match. This CDR3 is 16 amino acids long. Germline V gene lookup returns CDR1 ENHRY and CDR2 SYGVKD. CDR3 nucleotide sequence: TGTGCCATCCGAGAGACTAGCTTAGGTTCCTACAATGAGCAGTTCTTC. Amino acid sequence: CAIRETSLGSYNEQFF.

The chain combines TRBV5-1 with TRBJ1-2; no clear D. V was trimmed by 4 bases and J by 1 base, leaving 14 bases between them. Germline CDR1 and CDR2: SGHRS and YFSETQ. The CDR3 is made up of 15 amino acids. CDR3 nucleotide sequence: TGCGCCAGCAGCCTAACCCGGGATGGTAACTATGGCTACACCTTC. It translates to CASSLTRDGNYGYTF.

The chain links TRBV30 to TRBJ2-7, with 9 bases matching TRBD2. This CDR3 comprises 13 residues. J gave up 4 bases and V 5 bases, and 6 bases lay outside the gene matches. The germline CDR1 and CDR2 sequences are GTSNPN and SVGIG (reference sequence). CDR3 residues: CAWGSGSEYEQYF. The CDR3 DNA reads as TGTGCCTGGGGTAGCGGGAGTGAGTACGAGCAGTACTTC.

As to this clone: The DNA is omitted, as the CDR3 cannot be located on it reliably, and the CDR3 follows TCRdb's listing. J is TRBJ1-3 and V is TRBV28; TRBD1 was called by the table and not checked on the DNA. Germline-derived CDR1 and CDR2 are MDHEN and SYDVKM. The CDR3 is 19 residues long, counting both termini. This CDR3 is CASSLLSGQGSFSGNTIYF.

The gene calls are TRBV15 and TRBJ1-5; no reliable D call. CDR1 LNHNV and CDR2 YYDKDF come from the germline V gene (reference sequence). This CDR3 has 12 residues. The V end lost 8 bases, the J end lost 4 bases, and 9 bases lay between the germline ends. CDR3 sequence: CATQAGNQPQHF. CDR3 DNA sequence: TGTGCCACCCAGGCGGGTAATCAGCCCCAGCATTTT.

This chain connects TRBV28 to TRBJ1-4; no clear D. Germline V gene lookup returns CDR1 MDHEN and CDR2 SYDVKM. Trimming stripped 8 bases from V and 7 bases from J, with 8 bases between. The CDR3 consists of 11 residues. CDR3 sequence (DNA): TGTGCCAGCGGCTTTCTTGAAAAACTGTTTTTT. The encoded protein is CASGFLEKLFF.

This chain links TRBV6-2 or TRBV6-3 with TRBJ2-7; no clear D gene. The CDR3 has 13 residues. Germline loops: CDR1 MNHEY, CDR2 SVGEGT. Between the trimmed V and J ends, which lost 5 bases and 7 bases, there was a span of 15 bases. The CDR3 region has the DNA TGTGCCAGCAGTGAGGTCAAAGTGGGTGAGCAGTACTTC. Its protein product is CASSEVKVGEQYF.

The chain has TRBV19 and TRBJ2-2, with D uncertain. The CDR3 runs 11 residues. V gave up 7 bases and J gave up 3 bases, with 3 bases separating them. The germline V gene has CDR1 LNHDA and CDR2 SQIVND (reference sequence). The CDR3 DNA sequence: TGTGCCAGTACCTACACCGGGGAGCTGTTTTTT. Its translation: CASTYTGELFF.

A word on this clone: The junction and the germline gene differ at one end; a read error may be behind it. This CDR3 is CASLSLSSGFSSGF. The CDR3 DNA reads as TGTGCCAGCCTGAGTCTCTCTTCGGGGTTTTCCTCGGGTTTC. The V and J genes are TRBV3-1 (or the pseudogene TRBV3-2) and TRBJ2-7; D may be TRBD2 (5 bases). CDR3 length equals 14 residues. The V gene's germline CDR1 is LGHDT and CDR2 YNNKEL (reference sequence).